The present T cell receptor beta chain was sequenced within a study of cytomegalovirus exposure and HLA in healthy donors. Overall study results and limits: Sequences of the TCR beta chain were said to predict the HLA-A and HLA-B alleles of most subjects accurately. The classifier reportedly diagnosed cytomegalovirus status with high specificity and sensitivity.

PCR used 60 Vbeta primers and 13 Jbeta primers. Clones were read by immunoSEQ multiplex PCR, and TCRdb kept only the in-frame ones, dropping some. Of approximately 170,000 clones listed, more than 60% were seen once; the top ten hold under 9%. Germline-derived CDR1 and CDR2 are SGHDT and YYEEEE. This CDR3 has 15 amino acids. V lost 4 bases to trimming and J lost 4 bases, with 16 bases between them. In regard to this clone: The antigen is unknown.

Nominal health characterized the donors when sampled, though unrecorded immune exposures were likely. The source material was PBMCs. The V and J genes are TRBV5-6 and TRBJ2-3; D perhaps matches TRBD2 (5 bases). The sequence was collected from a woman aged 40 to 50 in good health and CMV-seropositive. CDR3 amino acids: CASSIGIAYSDTQYF. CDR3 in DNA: TGTGCCAGCAGCATCGGGATCGCCTACTCAGATACGCAGTATTTT.